These T cell receptor beta chains were read from a single sample in a study of T-cell reconstitution after alpha-beta-depleted transplantation in children. Using its own MiXCR run on the PCR reads, TCRdb lists one record per CDR3 protein. The sample has 450,000 to 550,000 distinct CDR3 sequences; approximately 10% are singletons. Source: PBMCs, mostly from graft donor cells, taken 180 days after TCRalphabeta/CD19-depleted stem cell transplant. These receptors all come from a female patient under 10 years old who had a stem cell transplant for aplastic anemia, so the T cells may come from the graft donor. Each CDR3 is given with its conserved first and last residue. Each record gives: V gene, J gene, D gene, clone size, CDR3 protein, CDR3 DNA. A D gene is named only where the DNA matches it firmly. Clone size, where shown, is once, few, many, or a class for clones that have expanded.

TRBV11-1	TRBJ2-3	-	-	CASSFDGESNTDTQYF	TGTGCCAGCAGCTTTGACGGGGAGTCCAACACAGATACGCAGTATTTT
TRBV3-1	TRBJ2-1	TRBD2	-	CASSQDSALAEYNEQFF	TGTGCCAGCAGCCAAGATTCGGCTCTAGCGGAGTACAATGAGCAGTTCTTC
TRBV10-3	TRBJ2-6	TRBD2	-	CAITPGLAGVRGANVLTF	TGTGCCATCACCCCCGGACTAGCGGGAGTCCGTGGGGCCAACGTCCTGACTTTC
TRBV6-5	TRBJ1-1	TRBD1	few	CASSYSRRTGVNTEAFF	TGTGCCAGCAGTTACTCGAGGCGGACAGGGGTAAACACTGAAGCTTTCTTT
TRBV19	TRBJ2-5	-	-	CASKQEGSKKTQYF	TGTGCCAGTAAACAGGAGGGCTCCAAGAAGACCCAGTACTTC
TRBV7-8	TRBJ2-2	-	-	CASSPRGFANTGELFF	TGTGCCAGCAGCCCAAGGGGATTCGCGAACACCGGGGAGCTGTTTTTT
TRBV6-2/TRBV6-3	TRBJ2-1	-	few	CASSYSALYNEQFF	TGTGCCAGCAGTTACTCCGCCCTGTACAATGAGCAGTTCTTC
TRBV5-1	TRBJ1-2	TRBD1	-	CASSLGDRVYGYTF	TGCGCCAGCAGCTTGGGGGACAGGGTCTATGGCTACACCTTC
TRBV7-9	TRBJ2-7	-	-	CASSSYRGGDLSYEQYF	TGTGCCAGCAGCTCCTATAGGGGCGGAGACCTCTCCTACGAGCAGTACTTC
TRBV20-1	TRBJ2-3	TRBD2	-	CSARGDSGRPGGGPDTQYF	TGCAGTGCTAGAGGGGATAGCGGGAGGCCCGGTGGGGGACCAGATACGCAGTATTTT
TRBV6-2/TRBV6-3	TRBJ2-7	-	-	CASTKEGVRERKNYEQYF	TGTGCCAGCACCAAAGAGGGGGTTAGGGAGCGGAAAAACTACGAGCAGTACTTC
TRBV15	TRBJ2-3	TRBD2	few	CATSSRLAGATDTQYF	TGTGCCACCAGCTCCCGTTTAGCGGGAGCAACAGATACGCAGTATTTT
TRBV28	TRBJ1-1	TRBD1	-	CASIKGRGLDLGEAFF	TGTGCCAGCATCAAGGGCAGGGGGCTCGATTTAGGTGAAGCTTTCTTT
TRBV5-1	TRBJ2-6	-	few	CASSLKRLGSSGANVLTF	TGCGCCAGCAGCTTGAAGCGTCTAGGAAGCTCTGGGGCCAACGTCCTGACTTTC
TRBV19	TRBJ2-7	TRBD2	-	CASSIEGGRSYDQYF	TGTGCCAGTAGTATTGAGGGCGGGAGAAGCTACGACCAGTACTTC
TRBV27	TRBJ1-1	-	-	CASNFMGETEAFF	TGTGCCAGCAATTTCATGGGGGAGACTGAAGCTTTCTTT
TRBV18	TRBJ1-5	TRBD1	few	CASSLGDRELQPQHF	TGTGCCAGCTCACTCGGGGACAGGGAACTTCAGCCCCAGCATTTT
TRBV6-2/TRBV6-3	TRBJ2-3	TRBD1	-	CASSYFDRGADTQYF	TGTGCCAGCAGTTACTTCGACAGGGGGGCGGATACGCAGTATTTT
TRBV5-1	TRBJ1-5	-	few	CASSLGPLDQPQHF	TGCGCCAGCAGCTTGGGTCCCCTAGATCAGCCCCAGCATTTT
TRBV7-4	TRBJ2-1	-	-	CASSFLFPIRYGPGHVIFYNEQFF	TGTGCCAGCAGCTTCCTCTTCCCCATCAGGTATGGGCCGGGACACGTTATTTTCTACAATGAGCAGTTCTTC
TRBV20-1	TRBJ2-5	TRBD2	-	CSASRGLAGLETQYF	TGCAGTGCTAGTAGAGGACTAGCGGGATTAGAGACCCAGTACTTC
TRBV18	TRBJ2-1	TRBD1	-	CASSAQGVYNEQFF	TGTGCCAGCTCAGCGCAGGGGGTCTACAATGAGCAGTTCTTC
TRBV4-3	TRBJ2-5	-	-	CASSQGGYAGEAQYF	TGCGCCAGCAGCCAGGGGGGCTACGCGGGAGAGGCCCAGTACTTC
TRBV6-5	TRBJ2-5	TRBD2	few	CASSYSFRTSGETQYF	TGTGCCAGCAGTTACTCGTTCAGGACTAGCGGGGAGACCCAGTACTTC
TRBV19	TRBJ2-1	-	-	CASSIVEYNEQFF	TGTGCCAGTAGTATAGTAGAGTACAATGAGCAGTTCTTC
TRBV7-2	TRBJ2-7	TRBD1	-	CASSLNWDRGFSYEQYF	TGTGCCAGCAGCTTAAATTGGGACAGGGGATTCTCCTACGAGCAGTACTTC
TRBV29-1	TRBJ2-1	TRBD2	-	CSVEGGLAGGWNEQFF	TGCAGCGTTGAAGGGGGACTAGCGGGAGGATGGAATGAGCAGTTCTTC
TRBV7-2	TRBJ2-4	-	-	CASSLAGTTENIQYF	TGTGCCAGCAGCTTAGCGGGGACAACGGAAAACATTCAGTACTTC
TRBV4-2	TRBJ2-1	-	few	CASSPPYDEQFF	TGTGCCAGCAGCCCCCCTTACGATGAGCAGTTCTTC
TRBV7-2	TRBJ2-1	TRBD2	-	CASSPPREMSEQFF	TGTGCCAGCAGCCCTCCGCGGGAGATGAGTGAGCAGTTCTTC
TRBV6-2/TRBV6-3	TRBJ1-2	-	-	CASTRSSGSNYGYTF	TGTGCCAGCACCCGGAGTAGTGGGTCAAACTATGGCTACACCTTC
TRBV10-3	TRBJ2-3	TRBD2	many	CAIKLGLAGGWGSTDTQYF	TGTGCCATCAAACTTGGACTAGCGGGAGGATGGGGGAGCACAGATACGCAGTATTTT
TRBV20-1	TRBJ2-7	TRBD2	few	CSARLAGGSEQYF	TGCAGTGCTAGACTAGCGGGAGGATCCGAGCAGTACTTC
TRBV7-2	TRBJ2-5	-	-	CASRPREPQETQYF	TGTGCCAGCAGGCCACGGGAGCCCCAAGAGACCCAGTACTTC
TRBV6-2/TRBV6-3	TRBJ2-3	TRBD2	few	CASSIVRRGRRSDTQYF	TGTGCCAGCAGCATCGTACGGCGCGGGAGGAGGTCAGATACGCAGTATTTT
TRBV29-1	TRBJ1-1	-	-	CSVVGAGGGTAEAFF	TGCAGCGTTGTGGGGGCGGGGGGGGGCACGGCGGAAGCTTTCTTT
TRBV27	TRBJ2-1	-	many	CASSFLGPGPNEQFF	TGTGCCAGCAGTTTTCTGGGACCCGGACCAAATGAGCAGTTCTTC
TRBV12-3/TRBV12-4	TRBJ1-6	-	many	CASSEGVGSYNSPLHF	TGTGCCAGCAGTGAGGGTGTCGGCTCCTATAATTCACCCCTCCACTTT
TRBV20-1	TRBJ2-1	TRBD2	few	CSARGGPGLAGGDNEQFF	TGCAGTGCTAGAGGGGGCCCGGGGCTAGCGGGAGGCGACAATGAGCAGTTCTTC
TRBV7-2	TRBJ1-4	TRBD1	few	CASSLTGVINEKLFF	TGTGCCAGCAGCTTAACAGGGGTAATTAATGAAAAACTGTTTTTT
TRBV11-2	TRBJ1-1	TRBD1	-	CASSFRSRDRGLTDTEAFF	TGTGCCAGCAGCTTTAGGTCCCGGGACAGGGGGCTAACGGACACTGAAGCTTTCTTT
TRBV7-2	TRBJ1-2	-	few	CASSLYENYGYTF	TGTGCCAGCAGCTTATATGAGAACTATGGCTACACCTTC
TRBV29-1	TRBJ1-6	TRBD1	-	CSFTDRGPSPLHF	TGCAGCTTCACGGACAGGGGGCCTTCACCCCTCCACTTT
TRBV20-1	TRBJ1-3	-	few	CSANRFSGNTIYF	TGCAGTGCTAACCGGTTCTCTGGAAACACCATATATTTT
TRBV20-1	TRBJ1-6	TRBD1	many	CSAPGTGTGNSPLHF	TGCAGTGCTCCCGGCACCGGGACAGGAAATTCACCCCTCCACTTT
TRBV7-2	TRBJ2-1	TRBD2	-	CASSFAGTSVYNEQFF	TGTGCCAGCAGCTTCGCCGGGACTAGCGTTTACAATGAGCAGTTCTTC
TRBV27	TRBJ1-5	-	few	CASSRQDSPDQPQHF	TGTGCCAGCAGCCGTCAGGACAGTCCTGATCAGCCCCAGCATTTT
TRBV29-1	TRBJ1-2	TRBD1	-	CSVTQTGLGGYTF	TGCAGCGTCACTCAGACAGGGTTAGGGGGCTACACCTTC
TRBV4-3	TRBJ2-1	TRBD2	-	CASSQGRGTEQFF	TGCGCCAGCAGCCAAGGGCGGGGGACCGAGCAGTTCTTC
TRBV6-1	TRBJ1-2	-	few	CASTEGGYYGYTF	TGTGCCAGCACGGAAGGGGGGTACTATGGCTACACCTTC
TRBV5-4	TRBJ2-5	-	few	CASSSPLETQYF	TGTGCCAGCAGCTCCCCCCTAGAGACCCAGTACTTC